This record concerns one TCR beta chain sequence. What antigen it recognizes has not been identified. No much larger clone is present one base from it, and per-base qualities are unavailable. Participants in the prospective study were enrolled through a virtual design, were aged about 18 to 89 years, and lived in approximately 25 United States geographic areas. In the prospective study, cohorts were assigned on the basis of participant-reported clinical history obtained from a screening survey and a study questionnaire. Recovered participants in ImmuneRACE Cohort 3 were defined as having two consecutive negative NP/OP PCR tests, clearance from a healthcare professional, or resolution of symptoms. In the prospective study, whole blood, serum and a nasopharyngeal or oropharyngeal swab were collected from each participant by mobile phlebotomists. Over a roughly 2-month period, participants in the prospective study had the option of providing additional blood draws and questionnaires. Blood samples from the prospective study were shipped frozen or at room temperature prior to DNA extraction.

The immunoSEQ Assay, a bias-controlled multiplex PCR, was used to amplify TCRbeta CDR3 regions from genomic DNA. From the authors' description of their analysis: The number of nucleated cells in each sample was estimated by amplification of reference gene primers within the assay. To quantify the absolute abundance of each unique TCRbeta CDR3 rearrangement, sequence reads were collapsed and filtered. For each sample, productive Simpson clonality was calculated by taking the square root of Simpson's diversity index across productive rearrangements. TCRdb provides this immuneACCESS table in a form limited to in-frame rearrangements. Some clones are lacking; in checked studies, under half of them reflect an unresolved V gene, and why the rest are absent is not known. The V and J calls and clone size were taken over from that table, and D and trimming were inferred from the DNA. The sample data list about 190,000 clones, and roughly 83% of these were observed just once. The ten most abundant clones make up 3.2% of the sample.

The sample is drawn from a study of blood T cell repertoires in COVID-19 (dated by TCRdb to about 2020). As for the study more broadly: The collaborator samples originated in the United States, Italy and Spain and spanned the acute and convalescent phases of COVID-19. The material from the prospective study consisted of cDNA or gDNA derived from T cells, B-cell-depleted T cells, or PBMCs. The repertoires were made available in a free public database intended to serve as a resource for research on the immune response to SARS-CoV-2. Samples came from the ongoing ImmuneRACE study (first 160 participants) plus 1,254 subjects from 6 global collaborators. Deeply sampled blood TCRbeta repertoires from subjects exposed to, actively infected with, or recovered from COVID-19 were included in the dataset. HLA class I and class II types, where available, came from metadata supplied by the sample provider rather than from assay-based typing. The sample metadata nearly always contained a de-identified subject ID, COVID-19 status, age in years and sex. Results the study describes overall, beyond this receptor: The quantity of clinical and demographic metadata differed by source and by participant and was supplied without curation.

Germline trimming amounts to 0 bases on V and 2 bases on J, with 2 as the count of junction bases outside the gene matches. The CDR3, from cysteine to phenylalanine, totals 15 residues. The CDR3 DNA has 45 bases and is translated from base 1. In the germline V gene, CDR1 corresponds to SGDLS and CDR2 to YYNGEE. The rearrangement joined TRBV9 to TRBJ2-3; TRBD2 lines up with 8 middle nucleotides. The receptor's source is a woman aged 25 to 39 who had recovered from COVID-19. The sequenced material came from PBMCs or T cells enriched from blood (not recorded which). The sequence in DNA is TGTGCCAGCAGCGTAGTACTAGCGGACACAGATACGCAGTATTTT. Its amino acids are CASSVVLADTDTQYF.